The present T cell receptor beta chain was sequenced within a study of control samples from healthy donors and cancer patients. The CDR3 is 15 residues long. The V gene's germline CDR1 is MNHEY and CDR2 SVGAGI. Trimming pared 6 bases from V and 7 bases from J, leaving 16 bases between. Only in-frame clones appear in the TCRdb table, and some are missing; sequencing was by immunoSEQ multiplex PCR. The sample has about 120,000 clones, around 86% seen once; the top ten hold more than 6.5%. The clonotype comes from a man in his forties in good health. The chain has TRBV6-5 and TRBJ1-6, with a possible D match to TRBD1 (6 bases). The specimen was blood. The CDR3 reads CASSPIGTLNSPLHF. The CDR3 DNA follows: TGTGCCAGCAGCCCGATCGGGACACTGAATTCACCCCTCCACTTT.